This T cell receptor (beta chain) was obtained from a study of memory CD4+ T cells and cytomegalovirus serostatus. Study summary: Donors were healthy Belgian adults, fewer than ten CMV seropositive and 20 to 30 seronegative. Regarding the study as a whole: CD4+ memory repertoires contained 67 of 164 reported CMV TCRbeta sequences.

On this clone: What it binds is unknown.

Libraries were prepared by immunoSEQ multiplex PCR; TCRdb keeps only in-frame clonotypes and omits some of them. The data hold about 46,000 clones, with 77% observed a single time. The sort gate was single viable CD3+CD4+CD8-CD45RO+ cells for memory CD4+ T cells. Germline V gene lookup returns CDR1 LGHNA and CDR2 YNFKEQ. V shed 4 bases and J shed 3 bases, with 3 bases lying between them. This CDR3 contains 12 residues. The sequenced sample was memory CD4+ T cells from blood. This sequence joins TRBV4-2 and TRBJ2-2, with D unresolved. The receptor comes from an adult in good health and CMV-seronegative. Written as DNA, the CDR3 is TGTGCCAGCAGCCCGGACACCGGGGAGCTGTTTTTT. This encodes CASSPDTGELFF.